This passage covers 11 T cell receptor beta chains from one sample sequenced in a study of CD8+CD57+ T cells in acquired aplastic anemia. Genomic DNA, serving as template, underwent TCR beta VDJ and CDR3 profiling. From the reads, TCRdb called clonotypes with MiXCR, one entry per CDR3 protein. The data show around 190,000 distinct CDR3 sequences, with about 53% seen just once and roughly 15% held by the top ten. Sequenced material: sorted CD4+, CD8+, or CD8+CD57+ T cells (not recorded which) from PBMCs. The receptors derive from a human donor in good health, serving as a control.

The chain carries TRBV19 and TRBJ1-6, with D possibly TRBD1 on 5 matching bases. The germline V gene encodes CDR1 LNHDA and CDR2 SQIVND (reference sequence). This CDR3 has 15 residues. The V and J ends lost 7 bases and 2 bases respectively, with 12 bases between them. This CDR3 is CASTVDSAYNSPLHF. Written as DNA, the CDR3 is TGTGCCAGTACCGTAGACAGCGCCTATAATTCACCCCTCCACTTT.

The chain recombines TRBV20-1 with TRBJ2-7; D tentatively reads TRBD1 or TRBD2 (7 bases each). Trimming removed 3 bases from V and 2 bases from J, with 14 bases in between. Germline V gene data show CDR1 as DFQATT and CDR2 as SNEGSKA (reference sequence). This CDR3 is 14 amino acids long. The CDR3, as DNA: TGCAGTGCTAGGCAGGGGGAGGGCCCCTACGAGCAGTACTTC. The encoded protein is CSARQGEGPYEQYF.

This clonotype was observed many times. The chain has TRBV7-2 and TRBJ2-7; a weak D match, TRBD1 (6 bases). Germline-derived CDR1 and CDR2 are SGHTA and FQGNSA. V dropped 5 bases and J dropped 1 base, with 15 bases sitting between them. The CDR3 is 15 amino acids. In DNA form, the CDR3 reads TGTGCCAGCAGCATAAGGACAGAGGCATCCTACGAGCAGTACTTC. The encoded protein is CASSIRTEASYEQYF. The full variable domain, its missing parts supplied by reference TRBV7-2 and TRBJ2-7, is GAGVSQSPSNKVTEKGKDVELRCDPISGHTALYWYRQSLGQGLEFLIYFQGNSAPDKSGLPSDRFSAERTGGSVSTLTIQRTQQEDSAVYLCASSIRTEASYEQYFGPGTRLTVT.

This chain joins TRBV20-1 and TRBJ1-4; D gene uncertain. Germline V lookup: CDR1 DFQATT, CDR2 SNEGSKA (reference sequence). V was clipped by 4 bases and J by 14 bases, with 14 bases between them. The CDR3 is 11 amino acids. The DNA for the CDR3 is TGCAGTGCTAAGGACGGACTCCGGCTGTTTTTT. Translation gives CSAKDGLRLFF.

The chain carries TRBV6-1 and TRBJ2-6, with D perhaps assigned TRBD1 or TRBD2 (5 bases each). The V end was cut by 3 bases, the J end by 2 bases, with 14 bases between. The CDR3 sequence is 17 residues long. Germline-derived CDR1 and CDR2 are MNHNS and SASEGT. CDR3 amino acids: CASSEESRGAGANVLTF. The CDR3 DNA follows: TGTGCCAGCAGTGAGGAATCTCGGGGCGCTGGGGCCAACGTCCTGACTTTC.

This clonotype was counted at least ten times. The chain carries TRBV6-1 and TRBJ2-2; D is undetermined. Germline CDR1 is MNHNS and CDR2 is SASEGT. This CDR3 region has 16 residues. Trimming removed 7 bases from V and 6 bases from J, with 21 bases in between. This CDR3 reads CASKWASGFLAGELFF. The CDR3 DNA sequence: TGTGCCAGCAAATGGGCTAGTGGGTTTTTGGCCGGGGAGCTGTTTTTT.

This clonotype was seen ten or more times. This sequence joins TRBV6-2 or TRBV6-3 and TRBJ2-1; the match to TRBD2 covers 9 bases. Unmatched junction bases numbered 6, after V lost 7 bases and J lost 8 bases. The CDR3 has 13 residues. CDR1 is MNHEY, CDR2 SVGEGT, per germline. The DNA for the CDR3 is TGTGCCAGCAAAAGCGGGGGGCTGGATGAGCAGTTCTTC. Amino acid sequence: CASKSGGLDEQFF.

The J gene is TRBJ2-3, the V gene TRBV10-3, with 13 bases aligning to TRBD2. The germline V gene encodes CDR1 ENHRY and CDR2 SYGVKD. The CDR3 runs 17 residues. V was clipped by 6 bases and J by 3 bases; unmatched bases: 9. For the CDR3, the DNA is TGTGCCATCAGCGCCACTAGCGGGGGGGCTTTGACAGATACGCAGTATTTT. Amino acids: CAISATSGGALTDTQYF.

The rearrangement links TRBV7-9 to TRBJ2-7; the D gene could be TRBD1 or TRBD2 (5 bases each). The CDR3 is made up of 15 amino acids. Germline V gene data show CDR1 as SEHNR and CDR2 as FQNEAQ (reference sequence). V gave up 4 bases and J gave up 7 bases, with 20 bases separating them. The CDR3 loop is CASSSKTGATNEQYF. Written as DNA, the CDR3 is TGTGCCAGCAGCTCTAAGACCGGGGCCACGAATGAGCAGTACTTC.

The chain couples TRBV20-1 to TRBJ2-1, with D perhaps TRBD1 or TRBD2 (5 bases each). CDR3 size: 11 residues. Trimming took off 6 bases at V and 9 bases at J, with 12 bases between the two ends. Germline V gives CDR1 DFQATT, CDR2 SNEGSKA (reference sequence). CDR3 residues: CSAPGTSEQFF. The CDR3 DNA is TGCAGTGCCCCGGGGACGAGTGAGCAGTTCTTC.

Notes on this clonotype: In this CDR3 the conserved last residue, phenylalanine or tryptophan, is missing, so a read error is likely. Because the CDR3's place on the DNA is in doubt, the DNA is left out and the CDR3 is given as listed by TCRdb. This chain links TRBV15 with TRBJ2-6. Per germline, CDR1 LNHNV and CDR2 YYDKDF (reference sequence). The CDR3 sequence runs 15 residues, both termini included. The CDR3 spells CATSREAAGANVLAC.